The 10 T cell receptor beta chains below were found in one sample sequenced in a study of a mutant IDH1 vaccine in newly diagnosed glioma. These receptors are not linked to any known antigen. Sequencing used immunoSEQ multiplex PCR; TCRdb keeps in-frame clones, though not all of them. The table has tens of thousands of clones, around 80% seen once; the top ten hold approximately 8.1%. Noted time point: week 23, last vaccination. In every dose of vaccine, 300 ug of mutant IDH1 20-mer peptide was given alongside topical imiquimod. The sample here was PBMCs, taken from a glioma patient whose treatment included an IDH1 peptide vaccine. These receptors all come from a woman aged 40 to 49 with glioma. Some clones in this sample may be carry-over from other donors' samples.

The CDR3 loop reads CAWSQGARQPQHF. The CDR3 nucleotides are TGTGCCTGGAGTCAGGGGGCTCGGCAGCCCCAGCATTTT. V and J are TRBV30 and TRBJ1-5; 8 bases fit TRBD1. The CDR3 has 13 amino acids. The trim removed 2 bases at V and 7 bases at J, leaving 4 bases unmatched. The germline gives CDR1 GTSNPN, CDR2 SVGIG (reference sequence).

The chain joins TRBV5-1 to TRBJ1-3, with a weak D call TRBD1 (5 bases). Germline V gene lookup returns CDR1 SGHRS and CDR2 YFSETQ. V shed 3 bases and J shed 4 bases, with 17 bases lying between them. This CDR3 region has 16 residues. The CDR3 region is CASSSTSRDLGNTIYF. The CDR3 nucleotides read TGCGCCAGCAGCTCTACCTCCAGGGATCTAGGAAACACCATATATTTT.

The chain links TRBV6-9 to TRBJ2-2; 8 bases agree with TRBD1. CDR1 and CDR2 (germline): MNHGY, SVAAGI. The CDR3 covers 12 residues. In DNA, the CDR3 is TGTCCCGGGACAGGTAACACCGGGGAGCTGTTTTTT. As protein: CPGTGNTGELFF.

The chain is built from TRBV10-2 and TRBJ2-1; D not resolved. The CDR3 runs 15 residues. The V gene lost 5 bases and the J gene lost 0 bases, with 11 bases spanning the gap. Germline V CDR1 and CDR2: WSHSY, SAAADI. In nucleotides, the CDR3 is TGCGCCAGCAGTCCCTTCGACATCTCCTACAATGAGCAGTTCTTC. Translation gives CASSPFDISYNEQFF.

The genes are TRBV9 and TRBJ1-1; D unclear. Germline V gene lookup returns CDR1 SGDLS and CDR2 YYNGEE. The CDR3 is 14 residues long. V lost 0 bases and J lost 6, with 12 bases in between. CDR3 DNA sequence: TGTGCCAGCAGCGTAGGACCGGTTGTCGCTGAAGCTTTCTTT. Its translation: CASSVGPVVAEAFF.

The chain joins TRBV5-1 to TRBJ2-5, with a possible D match to TRBD1 (6 bases). Germline V CDR1 and CDR2: SGHRS, YFSETQ. The CDR3 consists of 15 residues. V lost 1 base, J lost 5 bases, and 15 bases lay in between. CDR3 region: CASSLQVATGETQYF. For the CDR3, the DNA is TGCGCCAGCAGCTTGCAAGTAGCCACAGGGGAGACCCAGTACTTC.

The rearrangement uses TRBV29-1 and TRBJ2-3; 7 bases match TRBD2. Germline CDR1 is SQVTM and CDR2 is ANQGSEA. Unmatched junction bases numbered 10, after V lost 4 bases and J lost 6 bases. The CDR3 totals 14 residues. The CDR3, as DNA: TGCAGCGTTGCTAGCGGAAACACAAGGGATACGCAGTATTTT. This codes for CSVASGNTRDTQYF.

This chain joins TRBV9 and TRBJ2-1; D unclear. Trimming left V 0 bases short and J 8 bases short, with 6 bases between. CDR1 SGDLS and CDR2 YYNGEE come from the germline V gene. This CDR3 comprises 12 residues. The CDR3 DNA reads TGTGCCAGCAGCGTAGAGGGTGATGAGCAGTTCTTC. This translates into CASSVEGDEQFF.

The V gene is TRBV18, the J gene TRBJ1-4; D is ambiguous. V lost 2 bases to trimming and J lost 8 bases, with 3 bases between them. Per germline, CDR1 KGHSH and CDR2 LQKENI. The CDR3 length is 11 residues. CDR3 in amino acids: CASSPKEKLFF. CDR3 in DNA: TGTGCCAGCTCACCAAAAGAAAAACTGTTTTTT.

This clone was found once. This sequence joins TRBV27 and TRBJ2-7, with D hard to call. V was cut by 7 bases and J by 3 bases, with 22 bases left in between. The CDR3 spans 16 residues. The germline V gene encodes CDR1 MNHEY and CDR2 SMNVEV (reference sequence). CDR3 sequence reads: CASTNKKSEGYYEQYF. CDR3 in DNA: TGTGCCAGCACCAATAAAAAGAGCGAAGGTTACTACGAGCAGTACTTC.